This T cell receptor beta chain was found in a study of low-dose radiotherapy and immunotherapy resistance in tumors. Across the whole study: Treatment consisted of nivolumab 240 mg every two weeks and ipilimumab 1 mg/kg every six weeks, given intravenously to patients.

Described time point: after trial treatment. Treatment in this sample: LDRT plus nivolumab, ipilimumab, low-dose cyclophosphamide and aspirin (RACIN trial). Along with nivolumab and ipilimumab, donors received aspirin, low-dose cyclophosphamide and low-dose radiotherapy. Note on this clonotype: A junction boundary mismatches the germline segment, possibly from a read error.

Alpha and beta chains were covered, as first-strand cDNA relied on TRAV- and TRBV-specific primers. The authors amplified TCRs for around 20 PCR cycles with a constant-region primer and a V-primer adapter. TCRdb recomputed calls from the reads with MiXCR, one row per CDR3 protein. The sample contains about 60,000 distinct CDR3 sequences, roughly 23% of which appear only once. This sample comprised PBMCs, obtained after low-dose radiotherapy plus immunotherapy. The sequence derives from a male donor with prostate cancer.

The CDR3 DNA reads as TGTGCCAGCATCCAGATCATACAAGGGACCCAGTACTTC. This codes for CASIQIIQGTQYF. The chain has TRBV5-3 and TRBJ2-5; D unclear. TRBV5-3 qualifies as an ORF whose function is uncertain. This CDR3 has 13 amino acids.